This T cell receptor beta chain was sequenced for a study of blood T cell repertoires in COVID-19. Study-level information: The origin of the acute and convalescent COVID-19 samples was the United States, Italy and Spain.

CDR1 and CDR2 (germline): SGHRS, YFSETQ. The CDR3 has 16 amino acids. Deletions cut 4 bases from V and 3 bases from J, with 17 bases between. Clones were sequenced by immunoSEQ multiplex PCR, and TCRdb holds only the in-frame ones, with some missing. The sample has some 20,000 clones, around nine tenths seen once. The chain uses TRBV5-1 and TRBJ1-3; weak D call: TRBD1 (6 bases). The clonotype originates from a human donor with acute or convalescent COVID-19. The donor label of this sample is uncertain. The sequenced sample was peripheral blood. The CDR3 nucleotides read TGCGCCAGCAGCCCCAGACAGGTCGAAAGTGGAAACACCATATATTTT. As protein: CASSPRQVESGNTIYF.